This is a list of T cell receptor beta chains from one sample in a study of cytomegalovirus exposure and HLA in healthy donors. TCRdb's table, derived via immunoSEQ multiplex PCR, lists solely in-frame clones and lacks some. The sample lists around 92,000 clones, approximately 84% occurring once. The material sequenced was PBMCs. The receptors here all came from a girl aged 2 to 10 in good health and CMV-seropositive. Both conserved end residues are part of each CDR3. A D gene is named only where the DNA matches it firmly. Clone size is stated in some rows and not others, as once, few, many or a class when expanded.

. | TRBJ1-3 | TRBD1 | TRBV4-1 | CASSQDLSRSRVDRDKKNTIYF | TGCGCCAGCAGCCAAGACCTCAGTCGCTCACGCGTCGACAGGGACAAAAAAAACACCATATATTTT
few | TRBJ1-2 | . | TRBV5-1 | CASSFDNIIYGYTF | TGCGCCAGCAGCTTTGACAACATCATCTATGGCTACACCTTC
. | TRBJ1-2 | TRBD1 | TRBV5-6 | CASSRRGQGSYGYTF | TGTGCCAGCAGCCGAAGGGGGCAAGGCTCCTATGGCTACACCTTC
. | TRBJ2-7 | . | TRBV5-4 | CASSFRTPSSYEQYF | TGTGCCAGCAGCTTTCGTACTCCGAGCTCCTACGAGCAGTACTTC
. | TRBJ2-7 | TRBD1 | TRBV5-1 | CASTPGTGTYEQYF | TGCGCCAGCACCCCCGGGACAGGGACCTACGAGCAGTACTTC
once | TRBJ2-1 | . | TRBV14 | CASSQTQVNEQFF | TGTGCCAGCAGCCAAACGCAGGTCAATGAGCAGTTCTTC
. | TRBJ2-1 | TRBD1 | TRBV19 | CASRGQGNEQFF | TGTGCCAGTAGAGGACAGGGCAATGAGCAGTTCTTC
. | TRBJ2-3 | . | TRBV7-6 | CASSLNRGGGSSLIFADTQYF | TGTGCCAGCAGCTTAAACAGGGGGGGCGGGAGTTCCCTAATTTTCGCAGATACGCAGTATTTT
few | TRBJ2-1 | TRBD2 | TRBV4-2 | CASSQDGEAGAYNEQFF | TGTGCCAGCAGCCAAGATGGGGAGGCGGGAGCGTACAATGAGCAGTTCTTC
. | TRBJ1-2 | TRBD1 | TRBV16 | CASSQGRGPGYTF | TGTGCCAGCAGCCAGGGCAGGGGGCCTGGCTACACCTTC
. | TRBJ2-1 | TRBD2 | TRBV11-3 | CASSPGTSGRSNEQFF | TGTGCCAGCAGCCCCGGGACTAGCGGGAGATCCAATGAGCAGTTCTTC
. | TRBJ1-4 | . | TRBV15 | CATSRLNEKLFF | TGTGCCACCAGCAGACTTAATGAAAAACTGTTTTTT
. | TRBJ2-1 | TRBD2 | TRBV13 | CASSPTPGLAALYSYNEQFF | TGTGCCAGCAGCCCGACGCCGGGACTAGCGGCCCTCTATTCCTACAATGAGCAGTTCTTC
few | TRBJ1-4 | . | TRBV5-1 | CASSSEGHFANEKLFF | TGCGCCAGCAGCTCCGAGGGACATTTTGCTAATGAAAAACTGTTTTTT
. | TRBJ2-2 | . | TRBV5-6 | CASSFDRLGAGELFF | TGTGCCAGCAGCTTTGATCGCCTAGGGGCCGGGGAGCTGTTTTTT
. | TRBJ1-1 | . | TRBV11-2 | CASSLAGEAFF | TGTGCCAGCAGCTTAGCGGGGGAAGCTTTCTTT
. | TRBJ2-7 | TRBD2 | TRBV5-1 | CASSRGRDQYEQYF | TGCGCCAGCAGCCGCGGGAGAGACCAATACGAGCAGTACTTC
few | TRBJ1-1 | TRBD1 | TRBV20-1 | CRGGYTEAFF | TGCCGAGGGGGCTATACTGAAGCTTTCTTT
. | TRBJ1-1 | TRBD1 | TRBV10-1 | CASKPTGMNTEAFF | TGCGCCAGCAAGCCGACAGGGATGAACACTGAAGCTTTCTTT
. | TRBJ2-1 | TRBD2 | TRBV27 | CASSSGLADEQFF | TGTGCCAGCAGTTCGGGACTAGCCGATGAGCAGTTCTTC
. | TRBJ2-5 | . | TRBV2 | CASSISPQGQETQYF | TGTGCCAGCAGTATATCCCCTCAGGGCCAAGAGACCCAGTACTTC
. | TRBJ2-7 | . | TRBV5-4 | CASSLGGGYEQYF | TGTGCCAGCAGCTTGGGAGGGGGCTACGAGCAGTACTTC
few | TRBJ1-5 | . | TRBV27 | CASSFRGPPFGNQPQHF | TGTGCCAGCAGTTTCAGGGGACCCCCCTTTGGCAATCAGCCCCAGCATTTT
. | TRBJ1-2 | . | TRBV19 | CASSSRQAATYGYTF | TGTGCCAGTAGTAGTAGACAGGCGGCGACTTATGGCTACACCTTC
. | TRBJ1-3 | . | TRBV6-1 | CATVGGTGNTIYF | TGTGCCACCGTAGGAGGAACTGGAAACACCATATATTTT
. | TRBJ2-2 | TRBD1 | TRBV5-1 | CASSPWVRTGDTGELFF | TGCGCCAGCAGCCCATGGGTCCGGACAGGGGACACCGGGGAGCTGTTTTTT
once | TRBJ1-5 | . | TRBV28 | CASSLRGNNQPQHF | TGTGCCAGCAGTTTGAGAGGGAACAATCAGCCCCAGCATTTT